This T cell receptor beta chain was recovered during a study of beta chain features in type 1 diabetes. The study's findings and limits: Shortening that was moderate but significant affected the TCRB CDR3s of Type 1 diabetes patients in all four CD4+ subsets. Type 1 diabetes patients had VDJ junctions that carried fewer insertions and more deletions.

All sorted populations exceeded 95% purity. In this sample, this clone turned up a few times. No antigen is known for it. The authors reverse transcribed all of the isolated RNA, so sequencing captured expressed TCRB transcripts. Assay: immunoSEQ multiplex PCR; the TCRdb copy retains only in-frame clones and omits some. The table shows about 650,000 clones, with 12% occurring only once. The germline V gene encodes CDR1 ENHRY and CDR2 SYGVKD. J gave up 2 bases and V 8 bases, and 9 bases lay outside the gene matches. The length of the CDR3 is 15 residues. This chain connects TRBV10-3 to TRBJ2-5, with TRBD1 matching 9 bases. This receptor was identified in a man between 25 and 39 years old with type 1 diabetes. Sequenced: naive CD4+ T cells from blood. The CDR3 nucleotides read TGTGCCATCCGATCCGGGACAGGGAATCAAGAGACCCAGTACTTC. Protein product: CAIRSGTGNQETQYF.